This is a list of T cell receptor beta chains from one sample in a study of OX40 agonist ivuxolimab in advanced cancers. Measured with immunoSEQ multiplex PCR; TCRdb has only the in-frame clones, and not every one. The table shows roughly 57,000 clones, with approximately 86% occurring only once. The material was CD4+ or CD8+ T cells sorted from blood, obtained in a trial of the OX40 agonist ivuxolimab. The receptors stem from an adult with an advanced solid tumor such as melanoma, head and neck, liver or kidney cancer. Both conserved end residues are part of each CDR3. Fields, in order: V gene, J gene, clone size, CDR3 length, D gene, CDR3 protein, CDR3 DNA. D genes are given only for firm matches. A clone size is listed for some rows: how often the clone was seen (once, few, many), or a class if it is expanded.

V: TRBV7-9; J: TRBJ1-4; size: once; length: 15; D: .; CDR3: CASSPAGATNEKLFF; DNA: TGTGCCAGCAGCCCGGCCGGGGCAACTAATGAAAAACTGTTTTTT
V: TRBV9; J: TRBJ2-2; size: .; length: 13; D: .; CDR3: CASSMRESGELFF; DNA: TGTGCCAGCAGCATGAGGGAATCCGGGGAGCTGTTTTTT
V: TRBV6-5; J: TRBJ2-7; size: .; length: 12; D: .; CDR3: CASGRGMGEQYF; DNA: TGTGCCAGCGGTAGGGGAATGGGCGAGCAGTACTTC
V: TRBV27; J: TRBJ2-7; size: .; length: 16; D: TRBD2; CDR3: CASRTRLAGPTYEQYF; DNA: TGTGCCAGCAGGACCCGACTAGCGGGCCCTACGTACGAGCAGTACTTC
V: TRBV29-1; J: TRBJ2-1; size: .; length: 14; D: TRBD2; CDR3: CSCLKGLAGGEQFF; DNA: TGCAGCTGCCTAAAGGGACTAGCGGGCGGGGAGCAGTTCTTC
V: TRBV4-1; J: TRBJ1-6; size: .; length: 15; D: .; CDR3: CASSQAETVSSPLHF; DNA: TGCGCCAGCAGCCAAGCTGAGACAGTGAGTTCACCCCTCCACTTT
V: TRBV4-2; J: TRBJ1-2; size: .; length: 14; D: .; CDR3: CASTPGPDGYGYTF; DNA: TGTGCCAGCACGCCAGGGCCAGATGGCTATGGCTACACCTTC
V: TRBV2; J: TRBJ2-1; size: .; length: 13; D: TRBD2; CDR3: CASKRENYNEQFF; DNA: TGTGCCAGCAAGCGGGAGAACTACAATGAGCAGTTCTTC
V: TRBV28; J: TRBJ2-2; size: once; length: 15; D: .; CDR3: CASSFMQGGTGELFF; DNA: TGTGCCAGCAGTTTCATGCAAGGAGGCACCGGGGAGCTGTTTTTT
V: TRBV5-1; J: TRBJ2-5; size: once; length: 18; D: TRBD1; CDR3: CASSLDWATGVGSETQYF; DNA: TGCGCCAGCAGCTTGGATTGGGCGACAGGGGTTGGTAGTGAGACCCAGTACTTC
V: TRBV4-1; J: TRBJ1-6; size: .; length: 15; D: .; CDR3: CASSQVVTPNSPLHF; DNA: TGCGCCAGCAGCCAAGTTGTGACACCGAATTCACCCCTCCACTTT
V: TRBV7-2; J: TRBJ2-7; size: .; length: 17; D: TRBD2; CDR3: CASSIAGGAGRSYEQYF; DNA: TGTGCCAGCAGCATTGCGGGGGGAGCGGGACGCTCCTACGAGCAGTACTTC
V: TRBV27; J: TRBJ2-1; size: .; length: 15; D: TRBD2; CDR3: CASSRLAGANNEQFF; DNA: TGTGCCAGCAGTCGACTAGCGGGAGCCAACAATGAGCAGTTCTTC
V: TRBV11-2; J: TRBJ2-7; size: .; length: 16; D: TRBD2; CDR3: CASSLRTSGISYEQYF; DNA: TGTGCCAGCAGCTTAAGAACTAGCGGGATTTCCTACGAGCAGTACTTC
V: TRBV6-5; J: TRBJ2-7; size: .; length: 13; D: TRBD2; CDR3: CASGRGGNYEQYF; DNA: TGTGCCAGCGGGAGGGGAGGGAACTACGAGCAGTACTTC
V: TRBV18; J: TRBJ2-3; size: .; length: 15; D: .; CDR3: CASSPGQSNTDTQYF; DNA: TGTGCCAGCTCACCCGGGCAATCAAACACAGATACGCAGTATTTT
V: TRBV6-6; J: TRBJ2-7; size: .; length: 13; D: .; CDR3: CASRRGSPYEQYF; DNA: TGTGCCAGCAGACGGGGTTCGCCCTACGAGCAGTACTTC
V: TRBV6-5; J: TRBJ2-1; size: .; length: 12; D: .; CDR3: CASSRGVNEQFF; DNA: TGTGCCAGCAGTCGAGGGGTCAATGAGCAGTTCTTC
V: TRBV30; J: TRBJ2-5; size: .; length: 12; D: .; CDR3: CAWTGTLRTQYF; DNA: TGTGCCTGGACCGGGACCCTTCGGACCCAGTACTTC
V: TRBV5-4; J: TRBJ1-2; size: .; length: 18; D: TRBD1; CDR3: CASSFGGFFGQGIYGYTF; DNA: TGTGCCAGCAGCTTTGGAGGCTTCTTTGGACAGGGTATCTATGGCTACACCTTC